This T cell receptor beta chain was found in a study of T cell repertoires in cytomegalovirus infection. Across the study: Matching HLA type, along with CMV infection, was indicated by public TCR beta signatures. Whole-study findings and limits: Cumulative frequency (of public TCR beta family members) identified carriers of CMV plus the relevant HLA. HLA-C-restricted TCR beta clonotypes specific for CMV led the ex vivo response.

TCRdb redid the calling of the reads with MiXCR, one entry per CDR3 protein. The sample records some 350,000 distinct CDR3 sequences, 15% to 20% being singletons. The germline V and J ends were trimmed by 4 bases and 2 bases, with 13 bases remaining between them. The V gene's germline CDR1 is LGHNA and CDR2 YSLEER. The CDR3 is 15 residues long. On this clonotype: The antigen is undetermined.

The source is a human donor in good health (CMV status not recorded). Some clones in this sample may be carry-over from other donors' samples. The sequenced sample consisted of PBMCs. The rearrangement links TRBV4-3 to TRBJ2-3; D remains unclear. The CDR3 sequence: CASSPLGAATDTQYF. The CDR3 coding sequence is TGCGCCAGCAGCCCCCTCGGAGCAGCCACAGATACGCAGTATTTT.